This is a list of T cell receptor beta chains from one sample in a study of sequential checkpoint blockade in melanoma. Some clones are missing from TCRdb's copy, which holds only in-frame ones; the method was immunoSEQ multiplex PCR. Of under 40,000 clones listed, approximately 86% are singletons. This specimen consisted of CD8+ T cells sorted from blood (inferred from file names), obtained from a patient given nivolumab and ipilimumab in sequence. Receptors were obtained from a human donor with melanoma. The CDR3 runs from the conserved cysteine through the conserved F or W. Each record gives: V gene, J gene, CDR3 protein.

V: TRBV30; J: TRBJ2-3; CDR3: CAWSVRGLALSDTQYF
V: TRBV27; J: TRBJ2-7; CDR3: CASSHGRTGWNEQYF
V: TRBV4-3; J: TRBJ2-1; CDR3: CASSQSALRKGNEQFF
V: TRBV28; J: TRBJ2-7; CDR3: CASSFLPVVSYEQYF
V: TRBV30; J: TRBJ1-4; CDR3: CAWSLVFRGYEKLFF
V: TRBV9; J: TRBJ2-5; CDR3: CASSVQGAWETQYF
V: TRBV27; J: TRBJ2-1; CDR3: CASSQAGDSGRWFF
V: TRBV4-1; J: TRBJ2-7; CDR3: CASSLRRRQGVYEQYF
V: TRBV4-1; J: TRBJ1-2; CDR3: CASSPRTGAYGYTF
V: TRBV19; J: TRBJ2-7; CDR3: CASRGPRAGTYEQYF
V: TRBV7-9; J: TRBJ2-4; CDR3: CASSVTGAKNIQYF
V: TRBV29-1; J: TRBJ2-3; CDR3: CSVGGTSGGDSTDTQYF
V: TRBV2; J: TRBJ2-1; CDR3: CASSFIDYNEQFF
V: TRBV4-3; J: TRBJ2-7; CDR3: CASSQVYQGTYEQYF
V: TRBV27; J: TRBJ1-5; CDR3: CASSLGISNQPQHF
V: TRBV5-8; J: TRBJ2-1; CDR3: CASSLLRYKNEQFF
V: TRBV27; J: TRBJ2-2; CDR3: CASSPWGRRELFF
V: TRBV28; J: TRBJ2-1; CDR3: CASRPHSGRALNEQFF
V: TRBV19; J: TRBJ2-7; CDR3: CASSLGSPYEQYF
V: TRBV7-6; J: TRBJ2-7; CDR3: CASSLGGAAREQYF
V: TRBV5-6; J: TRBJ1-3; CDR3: CASSWTGGAYISGNTIYF
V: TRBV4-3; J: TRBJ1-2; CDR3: CASSQVYGLNYGYTF
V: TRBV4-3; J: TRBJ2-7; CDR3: CASSQAPQRMRYF
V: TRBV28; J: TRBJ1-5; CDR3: CASSLTGQGDQPQHF
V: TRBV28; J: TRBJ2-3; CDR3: CASTRLVADTQYF
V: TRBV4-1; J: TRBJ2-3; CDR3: CASSQVGGPDTQYF
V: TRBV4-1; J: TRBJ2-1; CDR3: CASSQGTGTFYNEQFF
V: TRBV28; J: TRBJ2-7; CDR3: CASSLAGGQNEQYF
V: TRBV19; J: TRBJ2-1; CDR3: CAILTSYNEQFF
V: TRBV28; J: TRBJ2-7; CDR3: CASSHGQGNEQYF
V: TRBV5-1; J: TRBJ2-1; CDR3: CASSLVAGGGSEQFF
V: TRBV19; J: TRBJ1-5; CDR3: CASNKDREGDQPQHF
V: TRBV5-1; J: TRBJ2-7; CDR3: CASSQGQGEGYEQYF
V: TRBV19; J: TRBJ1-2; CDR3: CASSNGPGSYTF
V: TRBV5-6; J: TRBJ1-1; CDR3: CASSLSALMNTEAFF